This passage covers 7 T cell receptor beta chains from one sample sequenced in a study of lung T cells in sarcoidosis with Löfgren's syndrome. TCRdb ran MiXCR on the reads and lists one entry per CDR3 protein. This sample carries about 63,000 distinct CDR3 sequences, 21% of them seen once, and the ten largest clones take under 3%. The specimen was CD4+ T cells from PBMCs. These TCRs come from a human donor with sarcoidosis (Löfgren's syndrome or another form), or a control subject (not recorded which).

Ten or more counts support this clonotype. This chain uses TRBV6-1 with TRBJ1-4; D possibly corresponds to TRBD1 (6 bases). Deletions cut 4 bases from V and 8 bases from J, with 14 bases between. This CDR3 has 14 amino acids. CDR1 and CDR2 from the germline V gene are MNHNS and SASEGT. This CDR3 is CASSGGALGEKLFF. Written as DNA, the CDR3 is TGTGCCAGCAGTGGGGGGGCCCTTGGGGAAAAACTGTTTTTT.

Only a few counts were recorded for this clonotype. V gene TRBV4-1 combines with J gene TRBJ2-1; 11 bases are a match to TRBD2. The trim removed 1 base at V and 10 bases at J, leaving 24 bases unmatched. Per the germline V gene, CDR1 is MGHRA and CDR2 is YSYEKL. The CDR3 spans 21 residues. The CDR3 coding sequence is TGCGCCAGCAGCCAAGGACTAGCGGGACCGGGGATGAAAGATAAAAAAGGCGAGCAGTTCTTC. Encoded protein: CASSQGLAGPGMKDKKGEQFF.

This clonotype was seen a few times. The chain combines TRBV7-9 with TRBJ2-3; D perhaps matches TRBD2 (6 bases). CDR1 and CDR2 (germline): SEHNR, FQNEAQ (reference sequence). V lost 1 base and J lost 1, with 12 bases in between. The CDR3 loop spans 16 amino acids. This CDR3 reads CASSLGLGGGTDTQYF. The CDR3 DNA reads TGTGCCAGCAGCTTAGGCCTGGGCGGGGGCACAGATACGCAGTATTTT.

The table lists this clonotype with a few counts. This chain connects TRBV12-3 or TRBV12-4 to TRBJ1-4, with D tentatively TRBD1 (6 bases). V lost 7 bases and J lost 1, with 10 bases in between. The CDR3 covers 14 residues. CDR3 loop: CASTPRGTNEKLFF. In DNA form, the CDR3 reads TGTGCCAGCACCCCCAGGGGAACTAATGAAAAACTGTTTTTT.

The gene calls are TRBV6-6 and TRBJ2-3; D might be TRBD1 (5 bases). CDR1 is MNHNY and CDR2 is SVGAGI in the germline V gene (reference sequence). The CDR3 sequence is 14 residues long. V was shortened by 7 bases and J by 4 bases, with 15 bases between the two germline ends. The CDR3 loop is CASIEGSRADTQYF. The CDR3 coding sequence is TGTGCCAGCATCGAAGGGTCCAGGGCAGATACGCAGTATTTT.

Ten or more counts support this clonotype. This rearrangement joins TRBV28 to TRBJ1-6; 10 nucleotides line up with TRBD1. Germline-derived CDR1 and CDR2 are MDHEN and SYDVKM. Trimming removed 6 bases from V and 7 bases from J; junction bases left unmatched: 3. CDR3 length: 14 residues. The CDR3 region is CASRWDRGNSPLHF. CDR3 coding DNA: TGTGCCAGCAGATGGGACAGGGGAAATTCACCCCTCCACTTT.

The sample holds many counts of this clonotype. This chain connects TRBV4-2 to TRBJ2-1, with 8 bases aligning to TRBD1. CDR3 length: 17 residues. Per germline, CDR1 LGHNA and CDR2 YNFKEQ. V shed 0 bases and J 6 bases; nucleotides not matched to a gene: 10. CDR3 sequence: CASSQEWQQGAINEQFF. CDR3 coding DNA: TGTGCCAGCAGCCAAGAATGGCAGCAGGGGGCAATCAATGAGCAGTTCTTC.